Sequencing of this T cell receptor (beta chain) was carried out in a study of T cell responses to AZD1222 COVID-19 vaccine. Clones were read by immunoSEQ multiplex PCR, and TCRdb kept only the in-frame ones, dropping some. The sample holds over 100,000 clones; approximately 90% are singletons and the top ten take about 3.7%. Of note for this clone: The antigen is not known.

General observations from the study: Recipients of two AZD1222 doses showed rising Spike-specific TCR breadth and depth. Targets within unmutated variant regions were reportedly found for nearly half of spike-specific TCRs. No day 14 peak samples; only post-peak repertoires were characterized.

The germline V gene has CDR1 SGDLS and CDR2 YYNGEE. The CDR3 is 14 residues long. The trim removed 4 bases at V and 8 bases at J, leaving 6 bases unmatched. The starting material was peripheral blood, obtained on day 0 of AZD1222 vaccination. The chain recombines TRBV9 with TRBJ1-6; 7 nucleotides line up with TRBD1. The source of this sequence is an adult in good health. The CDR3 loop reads CASSMTGMDSPLHF. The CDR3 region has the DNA TGTGCCAGCAGCATGACAGGGATGGATTCACCCCTCCACTTT.